A selection of T cell receptor beta chains follows, all from one sample in a study of radiotherapy plus CTLA-4 blockade in lung cancer. Libraries were prepared by immunoSEQ multiplex PCR; TCRdb keeps only in-frame clonotypes and omits some of them. Of fewer than 65,000 clones in the sample, roughly 80% were seen once. Sequenced here: peripheral blood, sampled from a patient treated with radiotherapy plus ipilimumab. The origin of the receptors is a human donor with non-small cell lung cancer who had a complete response to radiotherapy plus ipilimumab. Each CDR3 is given with its conserved first and last residue. Each record gives: D gene, V gene, clone size, J gene, CDR3 DNA, CDR3 protein. A D gene is named only where the DNA matches it firmly. Part of the rows lack a size; the others show once, few, many or a class for expanded clones.

TRBD1	TRBV9	.	TRBJ1-3	TGTGCCAGCAGCGTATCGGGACGACAGGGGGCTCGGCCAGGTGGAAACACCATATATTTT	CASSVSGRQGARPGGNTIYF
TRBD1	TRBV4-1	.	TRBJ2-2	TGCGCCAGCAGCCAGGGACAGGAAAACACCGGGGAGCTGTTTTTT	CASSQGQENTGELFF
TRBD2	TRBV4-1	.	TRBJ2-2	TGCGCCAGCAGACCACGGGGGGCCGGGGAGCTGTTTTTT	CASRPRGAGELFF
TRBD1	TRBV4-1	.	TRBJ1-5	TGCGCCAGCAGCCGAGAGGGGGCAAATAGCAATCAGCCCCAGCATTTT	CASSREGANSNQPQHF
.	TRBV11-2	.	TRBJ1-5	TGTGCCAGCAGCCAGTATAGCAATCAGCCCCAGCATTTT	CASSQYSNQPQHF
.	TRBV28	.	TRBJ1-2	TGTGCCAGCAGTTTACTCGGCTATGGCTACACCTTC	CASSLLGYGYTF
.	TRBV10-1	.	TRBJ2-3	TGCGCCAGCAGTGAGTCGGGCAGAACCACAGATACGCAGTATTTT	CASSESGRTTDTQYF
TRBD1	TRBV25-1	.	TRBJ1-2	TGTGCCAGCAGTGATGGACAGGAGCCAGCGAGTGGCTACACCTTC	CASSDGQEPASGYTF
TRBD2	TRBV6-5	.	TRBJ2-7	TGTGCCAGCAGCTCGACTAGCGGCTACGAGCAGTACTTC	CASSSTSGYEQYF
.	TRBV13	.	TRBJ2-1	TGTGCCAGCAGTCCGCCCCGGAGCGGAATCTACAATGAGCAGTTCTTC	CASSPPRSGIYNEQFF
.	TRBV5-4	.	TRBJ1-1	TGTGCCAGCAGCTTGGAAGGCCGGCGGACTGAAGCTTTCTTT	CASSLEGRRTEAFF
TRBD1	TRBV2	once	TRBJ1-5	TGTGCCAGCAGGGGGGACAGGGGGCCAGCGAGGGGCAATCAGCCCCAGCATTTT	CASRGDRGPARGNQPQHF
.	TRBV5-6	once	TRBJ1-2	TGTGCCAGCAGCCTTCCGGGGACAAATTATGGCTACACCTTC	CASSLPGTNYGYTF
TRBD1	TRBV15	.	TRBJ1-1	TGTGCCACCAGCAGCATAACCGGGACAGGGATGAAGGACACTGAAGCTTTCTTT	CATSSITGTGMKDTEAFF
TRBD1	TRBV6-5	.	TRBJ2-1	TGTGCCAGCAGGAGACAGGGGAGTAGCAATGAGCAGTTCTTC	CASRRQGSSNEQFF
.	TRBV10-3	.	TRBJ2-1	TGTGCCATCGGGCCCTCTCATGAGCAGTTCTTC	CAIGPSHEQFF
.	TRBV7-2	once	TRBJ1-1	TGTGCCAGCAGCTCGATATTCGGGACATCGAACACTGAAGCTTTCTTT	CASSSIFGTSNTEAFF
TRBD1	TRBV9	.	TRBJ1-2	TGTGCCAGCAGCGCATCCTGGACAGGGAGATTTGGCTACACCTTC	CASSASWTGRFGYTF
TRBD1	TRBV2	.	TRBJ2-1	TGTGCCAGCAGACCGGGACAGCAATACAATGAGCAGTTCTTC	CASRPGQQYNEQFF
TRBD1	TRBV18	once	TRBJ1-5	TGTGCCAGCTCCCCGGGAGGGGGCTGGGATCAGCCCCAGCATTTT	CASSPGGGWDQPQHF
.	TRBV2	.	TRBJ1-5	TGTGCCAGCAGTGAACAGGGCAGCAATCAGCCCCAGCATTTT	CASSEQGSNQPQHF
.	TRBV5-1	.	TRBJ2-3	TGCGCCAGCAGCTTCAGCGTGGGAGGTCAGGGGGGAGATACGCAGTATTTT	CASSFSVGGQGGDTQYF
TRBD2	TRBV2	few	TRBJ2-2	TGTGCCAGCAGCGGGAGGTGGGGCACCGGGGAGCTGTTTTTT	CASSGRWGTGELFF
.	TRBV5-6	.	TRBJ1-1	TGTGCCAGCAGCCCCCTAGTGGTCTGGGGGGAGACTGAAGCTTTCTTT	CASSPLVVWGETEAFF
.	TRBV30	.	TRBJ1-3	TGTGCCTGGAGTGTTAGAGGGAACACCATATATTTT	CAWSVRGNTIYF
TRBD1	TRBV29-1	once	TRBJ2-5	TGCAGCGTTGAAAAAGGGGCCGGGACAGGGGGAGAGACCCAGTACTTC	CSVEKGAGTGGETQYF
.	TRBV7-9	.	TRBJ1-2	TGTGCCAGCCAGCTTATGGGGGGGGACTATGGCTACACCTTC	CASQLMGGDYGYTF
.	TRBV9	.	TRBJ2-1	TGTGCCAGCAGCGTAGATAGTCCCCAAAATCCCCATGAGCAGTTCTTC	CASSVDSPQNPHEQFF
TRBD2	TRBV9	.	TRBJ2-5	TGTGCCAGCAGCGCCGGGACGGGGGGGGAGACCCAGTACTTC	CASSAGTGGETQYF